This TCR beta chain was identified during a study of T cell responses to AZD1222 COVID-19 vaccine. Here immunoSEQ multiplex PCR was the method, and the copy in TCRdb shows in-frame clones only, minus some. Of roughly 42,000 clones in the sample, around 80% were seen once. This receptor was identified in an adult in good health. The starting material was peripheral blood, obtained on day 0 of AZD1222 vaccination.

CDR3 loop: CASSIVRAPTDTQYF. The CDR3 nucleotides read TGTGCCAGCAGCATCGTCCGGGCCCCTACAGATACGCAGTATTTT. The chain is built from TRBV7-9 and TRBJ2-3; no clear D. Germline V gives CDR1 SEHNR, CDR2 FQNEAQ (reference sequence). There are 15 residues in the CDR3. V lost 5 bases and J lost 3, with 15 bases in between.